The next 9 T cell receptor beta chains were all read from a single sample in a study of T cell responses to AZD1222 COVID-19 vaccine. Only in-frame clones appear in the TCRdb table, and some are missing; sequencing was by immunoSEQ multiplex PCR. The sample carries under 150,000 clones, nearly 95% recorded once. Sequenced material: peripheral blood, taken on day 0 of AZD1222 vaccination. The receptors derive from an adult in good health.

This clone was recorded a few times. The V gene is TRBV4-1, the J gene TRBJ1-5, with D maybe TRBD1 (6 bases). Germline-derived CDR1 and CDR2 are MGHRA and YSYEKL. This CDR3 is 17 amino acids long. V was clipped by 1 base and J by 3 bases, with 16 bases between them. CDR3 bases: TGCGCCAGCAGCCAAGGTCGCGCCAGGGGTCCCAATCAGCCCCAGCATTTT. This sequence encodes CASSQGRARGPNQPQHF.

The CDR3 loop reads CASSGDGLKDSPLHF. DNA for the CDR3: TGTGCCAGCAGCGGAGACGGATTGAAAGATTCACCCCTCCACTTT. V gene TRBV9 combines with J gene TRBJ1-6; unclear D gene. V shed 3 bases and J shed 8 bases, with 15 bases lying between them. This CDR3 comprises 15 residues. CDR1 is SGDLS, CDR2 YYNGEE, per germline.

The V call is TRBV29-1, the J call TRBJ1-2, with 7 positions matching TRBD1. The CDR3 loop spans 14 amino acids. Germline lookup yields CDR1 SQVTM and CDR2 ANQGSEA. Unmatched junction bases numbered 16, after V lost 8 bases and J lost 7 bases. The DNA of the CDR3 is TGCAGCATTGGACAGGTGGGGAGTGAGGGTGGCTACACCTTC. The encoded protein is CSIGQVGSEGGYTF.

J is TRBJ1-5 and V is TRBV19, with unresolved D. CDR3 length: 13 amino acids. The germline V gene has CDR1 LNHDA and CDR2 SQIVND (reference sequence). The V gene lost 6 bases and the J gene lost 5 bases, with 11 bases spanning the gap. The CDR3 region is CASRISEHQPQHF. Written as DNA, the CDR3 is TGTGCCAGTAGGATATCCGAGCATCAGCCCCAGCATTTT.

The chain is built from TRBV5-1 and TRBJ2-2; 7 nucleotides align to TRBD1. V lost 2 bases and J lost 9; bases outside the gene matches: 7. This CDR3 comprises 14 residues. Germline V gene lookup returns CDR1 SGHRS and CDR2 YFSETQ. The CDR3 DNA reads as TGCGCCAGCAGCTTACGATGGACAGGTCGGGAGCTGTTTTTT. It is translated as CASSLRWTGRELFF.

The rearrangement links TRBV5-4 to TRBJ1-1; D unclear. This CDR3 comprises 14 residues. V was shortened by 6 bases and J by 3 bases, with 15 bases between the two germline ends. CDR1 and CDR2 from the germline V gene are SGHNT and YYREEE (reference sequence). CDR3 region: CASTQDSGDTEAFF. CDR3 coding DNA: TGTGCCAGCACCCAGGACTCGGGAGACACTGAAGCTTTCTTT.

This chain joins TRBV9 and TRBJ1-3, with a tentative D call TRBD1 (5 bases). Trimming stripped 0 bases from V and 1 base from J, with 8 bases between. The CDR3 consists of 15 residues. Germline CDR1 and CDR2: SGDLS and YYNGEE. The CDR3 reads CASSVGGESGNTIYF. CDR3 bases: TGTGCCAGCAGCGTAGGGGGGGAGTCTGGAAACACCATATATTTT.

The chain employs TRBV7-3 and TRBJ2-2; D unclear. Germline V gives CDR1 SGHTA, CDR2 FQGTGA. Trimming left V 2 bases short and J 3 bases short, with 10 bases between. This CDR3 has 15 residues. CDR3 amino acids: CASSLLAAYTGELFF. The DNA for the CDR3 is TGTGCCAGCAGCTTACTCGCGGCTTACACCGGGGAGCTGTTTTTT.

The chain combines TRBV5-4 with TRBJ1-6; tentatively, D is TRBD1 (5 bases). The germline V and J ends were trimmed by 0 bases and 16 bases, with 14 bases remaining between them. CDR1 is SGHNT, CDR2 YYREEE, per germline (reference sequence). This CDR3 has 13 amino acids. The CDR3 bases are TGTGCCAGCAGCTTGGCCGACAGTAGAAGACTCCACTTT. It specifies CASSLADSRRLHF.